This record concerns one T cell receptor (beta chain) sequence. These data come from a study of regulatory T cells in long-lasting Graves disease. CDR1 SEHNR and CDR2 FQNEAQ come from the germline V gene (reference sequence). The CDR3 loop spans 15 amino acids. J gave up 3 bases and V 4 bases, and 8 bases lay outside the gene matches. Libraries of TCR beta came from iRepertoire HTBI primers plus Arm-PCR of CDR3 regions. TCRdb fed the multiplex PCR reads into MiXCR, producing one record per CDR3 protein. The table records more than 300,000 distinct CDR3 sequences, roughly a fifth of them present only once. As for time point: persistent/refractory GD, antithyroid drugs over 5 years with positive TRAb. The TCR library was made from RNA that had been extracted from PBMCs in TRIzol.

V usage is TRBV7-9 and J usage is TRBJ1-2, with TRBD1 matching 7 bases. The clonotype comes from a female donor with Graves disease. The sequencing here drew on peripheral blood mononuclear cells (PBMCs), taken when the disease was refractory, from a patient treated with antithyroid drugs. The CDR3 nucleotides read TGTGCCAGCAGCTCGGGACAGCTAAGGGACTATGGCTACACCTTC. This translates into CASSSGQLRDYGYTF.